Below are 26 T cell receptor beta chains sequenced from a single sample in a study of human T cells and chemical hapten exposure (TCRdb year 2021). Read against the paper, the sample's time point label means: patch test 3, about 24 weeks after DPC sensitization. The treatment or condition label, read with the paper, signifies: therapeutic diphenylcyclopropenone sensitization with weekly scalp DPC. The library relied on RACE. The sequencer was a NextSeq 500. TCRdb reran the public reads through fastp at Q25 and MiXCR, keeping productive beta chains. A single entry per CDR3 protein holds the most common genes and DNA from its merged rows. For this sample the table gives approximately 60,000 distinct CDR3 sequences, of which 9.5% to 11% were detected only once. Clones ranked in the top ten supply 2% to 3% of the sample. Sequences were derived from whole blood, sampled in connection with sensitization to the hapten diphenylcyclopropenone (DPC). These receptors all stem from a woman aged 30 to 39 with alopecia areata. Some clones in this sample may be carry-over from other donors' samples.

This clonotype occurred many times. This chain's CDR3 is CSAPPAGGPYNEQFF. CDR3 bases: TGCAGTGCTCCCCCAGCGGGGGGGCCCTACAATGAGCAGTTCTTC. The chain carries TRBV20-1 and TRBJ2-1, with TRBD2 matching 10 bases. Germline V lookup: CDR1 DFQATT, CDR2 SNEGSKA (reference sequence). The CDR3 is 15 amino acids. V was clipped by 5 bases and J by 2 bases; unmatched bases: 6.

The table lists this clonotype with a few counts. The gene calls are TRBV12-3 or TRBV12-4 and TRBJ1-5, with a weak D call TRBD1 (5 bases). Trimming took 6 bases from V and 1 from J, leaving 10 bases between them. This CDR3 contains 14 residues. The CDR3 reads CASSLQGSNQPQHF. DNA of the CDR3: TGTGCCAGCAGCCTTCAGGGAAGCAATCAGCCCCAGCATTTT.

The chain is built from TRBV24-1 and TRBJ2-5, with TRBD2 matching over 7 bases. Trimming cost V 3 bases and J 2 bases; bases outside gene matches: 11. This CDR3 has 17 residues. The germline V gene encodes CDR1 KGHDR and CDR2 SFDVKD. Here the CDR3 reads CATSDRGSLATQETQYF. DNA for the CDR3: TGTGCCACCAGTGATCGGGGGTCACTAGCGACTCAAGAGACCCAGTACTTC.

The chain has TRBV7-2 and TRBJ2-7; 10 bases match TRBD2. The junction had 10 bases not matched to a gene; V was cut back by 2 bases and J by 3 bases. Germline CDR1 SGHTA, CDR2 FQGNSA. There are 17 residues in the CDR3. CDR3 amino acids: CASSLQASGRGDYEQYF. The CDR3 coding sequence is TGTGCCAGCAGCTTACAGGCTAGCGGGAGAGGGGACTACGAGCAGTACTTC.

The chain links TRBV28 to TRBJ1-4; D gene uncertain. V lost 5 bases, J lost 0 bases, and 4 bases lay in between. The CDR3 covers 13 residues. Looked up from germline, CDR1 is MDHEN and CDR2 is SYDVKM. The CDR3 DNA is TGTGCCAGCAGTAGGACAACTAATGAAAAACTGTTTTTT. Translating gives CASSRTTNEKLFF.

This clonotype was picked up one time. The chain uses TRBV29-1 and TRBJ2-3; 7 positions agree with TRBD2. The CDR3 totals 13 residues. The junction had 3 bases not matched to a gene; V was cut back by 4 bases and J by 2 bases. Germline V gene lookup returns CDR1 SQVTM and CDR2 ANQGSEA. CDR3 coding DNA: TGCAGCGTTGGGGGGGGGACCACAGATACGCAGTATTTT. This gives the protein CSVGGGTTDTQYF.

The DNA for the CDR3 is TGCAGTGCTCGAAGCGGGAGAGGCGCGGAGCAGTTCTTC. Translation gives CSARSGRGAEQFF. V is TRBV20-1 and J is TRBJ2-1; 8 bases line up with TRBD2. Germline CDR1 and CDR2: DFQATT and SNEGSKA (reference sequence). V was pared by 5 bases and J by 10 bases, with 10 bases of the junction left unmatched. The CDR3 sequence is 13 residues long.

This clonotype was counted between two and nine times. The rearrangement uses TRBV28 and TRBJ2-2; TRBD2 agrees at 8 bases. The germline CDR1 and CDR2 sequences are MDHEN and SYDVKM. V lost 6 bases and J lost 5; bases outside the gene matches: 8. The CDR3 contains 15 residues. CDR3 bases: TGTGCCAGCAGCCTCACTAGCGGAAGGACCGGGGAGCTGTTTTTT. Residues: CASSLTSGRTGELFF.

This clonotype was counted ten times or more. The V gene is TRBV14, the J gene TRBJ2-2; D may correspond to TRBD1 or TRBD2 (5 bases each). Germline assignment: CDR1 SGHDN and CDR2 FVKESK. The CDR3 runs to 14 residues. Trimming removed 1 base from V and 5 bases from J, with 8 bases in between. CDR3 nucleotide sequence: TGTGCCAGCAGCCAAGTTTGGGGGACCGGGGAGCTGTTTTTT. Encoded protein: CASSQVWGTGELFF.

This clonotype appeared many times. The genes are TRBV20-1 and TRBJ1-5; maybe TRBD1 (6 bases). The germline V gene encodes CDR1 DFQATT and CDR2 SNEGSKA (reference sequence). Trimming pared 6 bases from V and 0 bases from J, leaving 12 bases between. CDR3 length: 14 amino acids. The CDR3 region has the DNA TGCAGTGCCAGGACAGCAAATAGCAATCAGCCCCAGCATTTT. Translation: CSARTANSNQPQHF.

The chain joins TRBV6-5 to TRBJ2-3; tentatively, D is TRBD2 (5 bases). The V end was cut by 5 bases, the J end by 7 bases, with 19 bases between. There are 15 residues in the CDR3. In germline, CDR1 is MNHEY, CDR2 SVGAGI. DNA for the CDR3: TGTGCCAGCAGTGCTCCCGCGGGCAGCACCCATACGCAGTATTTT. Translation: CASSAPAGSTHTQYF.

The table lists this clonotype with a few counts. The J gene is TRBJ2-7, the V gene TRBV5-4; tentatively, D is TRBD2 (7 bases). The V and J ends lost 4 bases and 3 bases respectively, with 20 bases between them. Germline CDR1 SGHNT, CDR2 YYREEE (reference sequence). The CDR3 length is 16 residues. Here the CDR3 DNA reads TGTGCCAGCAGCCCCTCTAGGCGGGGGCTCCTCTACGAGCAGTACTTC. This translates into CASSPSRRGLLYEQYF.

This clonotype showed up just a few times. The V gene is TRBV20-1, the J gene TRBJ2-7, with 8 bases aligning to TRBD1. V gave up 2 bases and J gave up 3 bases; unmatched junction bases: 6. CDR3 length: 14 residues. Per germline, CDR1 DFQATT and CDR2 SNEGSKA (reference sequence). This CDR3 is CSARPGQGNYEQYF. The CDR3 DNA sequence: TGCAGTGCTAGACCTGGACAGGGAAACTACGAGCAGTACTTC.

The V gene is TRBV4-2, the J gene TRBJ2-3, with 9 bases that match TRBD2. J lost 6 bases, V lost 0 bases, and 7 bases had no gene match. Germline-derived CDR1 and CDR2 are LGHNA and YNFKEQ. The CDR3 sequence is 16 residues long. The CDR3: CASSQDGGRAADTQYF. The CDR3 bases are TGTGCCAGCAGCCAAGACGGCGGGAGGGCCGCGGATACGCAGTATTTT.

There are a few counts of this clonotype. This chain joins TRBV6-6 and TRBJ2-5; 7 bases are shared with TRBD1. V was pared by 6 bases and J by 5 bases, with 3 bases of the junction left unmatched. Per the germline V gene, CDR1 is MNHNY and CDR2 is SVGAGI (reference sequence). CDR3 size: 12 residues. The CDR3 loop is CASRLGGETQYF. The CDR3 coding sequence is TGTGCCAGCAGACTAGGGGGCGAGACCCAGTACTTC.

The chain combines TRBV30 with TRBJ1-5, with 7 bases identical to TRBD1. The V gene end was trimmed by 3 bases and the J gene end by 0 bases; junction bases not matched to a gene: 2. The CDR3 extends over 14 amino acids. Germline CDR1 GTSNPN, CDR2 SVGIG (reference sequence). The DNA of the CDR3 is TGTGCCTGGAGAGGACAGGCTAGCAATCAGCCCCAGCATTTT. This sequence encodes CAWRGQASNQPQHF.

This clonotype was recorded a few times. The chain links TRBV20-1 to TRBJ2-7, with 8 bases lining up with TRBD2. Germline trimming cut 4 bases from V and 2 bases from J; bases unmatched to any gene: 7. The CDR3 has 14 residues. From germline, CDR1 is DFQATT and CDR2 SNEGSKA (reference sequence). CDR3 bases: TGCAGTGCTACCGAGCGGGAGTTCCCCTACGAGCAGTACTTC. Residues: CSATEREFPYEQYF.

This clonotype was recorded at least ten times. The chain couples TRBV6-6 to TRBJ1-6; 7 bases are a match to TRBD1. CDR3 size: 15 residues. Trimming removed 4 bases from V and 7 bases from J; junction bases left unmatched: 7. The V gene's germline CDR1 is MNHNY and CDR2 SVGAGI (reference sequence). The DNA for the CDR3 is TGTGCCAGCAGTTGGTCCGGGACAGAGAATTCACCCCTCCACTTT. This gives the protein CASSWSGTENSPLHF.

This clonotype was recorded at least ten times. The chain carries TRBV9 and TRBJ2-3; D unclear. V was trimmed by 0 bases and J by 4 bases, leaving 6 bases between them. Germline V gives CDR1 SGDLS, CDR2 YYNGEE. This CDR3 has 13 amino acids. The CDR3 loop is CASSVGSPDTQYF. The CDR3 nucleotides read TGTGCCAGCAGCGTAGGTAGCCCAGATACGCAGTATTTT.

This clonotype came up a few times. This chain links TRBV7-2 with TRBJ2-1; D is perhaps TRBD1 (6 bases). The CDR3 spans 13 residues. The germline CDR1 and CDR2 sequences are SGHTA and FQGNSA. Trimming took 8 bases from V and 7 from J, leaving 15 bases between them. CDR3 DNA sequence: TGTGCCAGCTCTTCAAATAGGGGGAATGAGCAGTTCTTC. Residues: CASSSNRGNEQFF.

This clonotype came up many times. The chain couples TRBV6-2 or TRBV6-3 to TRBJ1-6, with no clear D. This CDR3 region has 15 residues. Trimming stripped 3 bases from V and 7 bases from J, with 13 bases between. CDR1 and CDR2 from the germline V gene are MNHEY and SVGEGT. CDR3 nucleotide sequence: TGTGCCAGCAGTTATTTCGACGCCCTGAATTCACCCCTCCACTTT. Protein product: CASSYFDALNSPLHF.

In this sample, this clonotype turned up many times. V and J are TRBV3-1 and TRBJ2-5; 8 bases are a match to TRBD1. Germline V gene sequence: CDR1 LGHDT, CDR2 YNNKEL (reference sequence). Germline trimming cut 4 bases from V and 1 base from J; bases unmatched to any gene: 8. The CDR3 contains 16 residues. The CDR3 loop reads CASSPAGTGGQETQYF. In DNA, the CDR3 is TGTGCCAGCAGCCCTGCCGGGACAGGCGGCCAAGAGACCCAGTACTTC.

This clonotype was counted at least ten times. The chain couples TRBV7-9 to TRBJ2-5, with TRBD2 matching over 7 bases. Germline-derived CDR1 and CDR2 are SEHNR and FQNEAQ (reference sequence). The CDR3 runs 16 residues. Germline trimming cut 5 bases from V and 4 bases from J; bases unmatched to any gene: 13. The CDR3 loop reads CASSPRGVRDGETQYF. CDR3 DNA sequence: TGTGCCAGCAGCCCCCGGGGGGTCCGGGATGGAGAGACCCAGTACTTC.

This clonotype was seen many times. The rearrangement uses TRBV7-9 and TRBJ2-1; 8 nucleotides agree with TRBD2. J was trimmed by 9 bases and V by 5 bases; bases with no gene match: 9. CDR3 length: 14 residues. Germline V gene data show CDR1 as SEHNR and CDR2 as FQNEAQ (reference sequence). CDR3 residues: CASSPRTSQIEQFF. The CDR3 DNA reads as TGTGCCAGCAGCCCAAGGACTAGCCAGATTGAGCAGTTCTTC.

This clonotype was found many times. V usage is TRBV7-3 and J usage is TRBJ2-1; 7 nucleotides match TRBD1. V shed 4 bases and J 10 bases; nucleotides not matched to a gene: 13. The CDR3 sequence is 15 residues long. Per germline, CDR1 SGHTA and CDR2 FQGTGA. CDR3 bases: TGTGCCAGCAGCTCAGCCTCTACAGGGGCGGCCGAGCAGTTCTTC. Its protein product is CASSSASTGAAEQFF.

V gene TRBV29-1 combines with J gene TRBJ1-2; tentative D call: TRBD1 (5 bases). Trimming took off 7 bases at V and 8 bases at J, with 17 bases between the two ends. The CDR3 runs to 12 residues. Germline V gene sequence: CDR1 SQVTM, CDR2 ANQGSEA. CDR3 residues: CSGFSTGSGYTF. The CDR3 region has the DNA TGCAGCGGCTTTTCAACAGGATCCGGCTACACCTTC.